The T cell receptor (beta chain) described here comes from a study of long-term antiretroviral therapy in people with HIV (dated by TCRdb to between 2021 and 2024). For context, the study as a whole: The earliest samples were collected roughly a decade before the 2015 WHO recommendation for immediate ART, at a time when ART was usually postponed until CD4 counts fell. This retrospective serial study examined whether starting ART and sustained HIV suppression were associated with changes in the composition and diversity of the TRB repertoire in peripheral blood. A total of 192 cryopreserved PBMC samples were contributed to the cohort by 30 adults with confirmed HIV infection, with samples collected serially over a mean of roughly six years (range 1-12). Among the approximately 30 participants with HIV, eleven to twelve were female. Test extractions of a monoclonal T-cell line alongside approximately 34 polyclonal samples showed no cross-contamination during QIAcube processing.

To be included, a participant needed at least one PBMC sample from before ART initiation plus at least two post-ART samples. All participants with HIV were treated in the United States of America. Before DNA extraction, cryopreserved samples of about 1-11 million PBMC were thawed and then washed. At the time of the earliest PBMC sample, participants with HIV were aged between roughly 23 and 60 years. PBMC samples from each participant spanned 1-4 timepoints before ART initiation and 2-8 timepoints after ART initiation, with a median of 7 samples. Serial HIV viral load, CD4+ T-cell count, ART history and demographic data were obtained for every participant. Using a Qiagen kit on a QIAcube, genomic DNA was extracted from unsorted PBMC, with samples processed in batches of 12. A note on this clone: There is no known antigen for this receptor. No base quality information exists; no much larger clone differs at one position.

In the germline V gene, CDR1 corresponds to SGHVS and CDR2 to FQNEAQ. The CDR3 goes from the cysteine to the phenylalanine over 16 residues. Here the CDR3 DNA is all that survives: 48 bases in frame from base 1. V is shortened by 5 bases, J by 4 bases, and the region joining them spans 18 bases. Broad study findings and their caveats: Samples dated from 2004 to 2017, and the ART regimens used may be less effective than current ones. Limited PBMC availability meant only the TCR beta chain was sequenced, without alpha chain pairing. Starting ART was linked to a significant rise in TRB diversity, yet even with long-term ART the diversity remained significantly lower than in transplant donor controls. Unsorted PBMC were profiled instead of sorted CD4+ and CD8+ T cells because pre-ART samples had limited cell numbers. CDR3 length ranges in HIV repertoires were narrower than in controls, and network structure suggested an antigen-experienced repertoire with only a slight naive shift after ART. No data were available on ART adherence, viral resistance or therapy changes, limiting inferences about post-ART repertoire changes. At every time point, the repertoire was dominated by expanded TRB clones first identified before ART initiation, although this dominance fluctuated and, in many PLHIV, declined after ART.

The immunoSEQ hsTCRB v3.0 assay was used at survey level resolution for TRB variable region sequencing. TRB sequencing targeted a depth of roughly 40,000-55,000 T-cell genomes per sample. An Illumina MiSeq with a v3 150-cycle kit was used to sequence the pooled TRB libraries. The paper's data handling went like this. Analysis of repertoires was carried out in R inside a reproducible Nextflow workflow spanning QC, data transformation and analysis. LymphoSeq2, an R package for exploring AIRR-Seq data, was used to implement custom analyses. A handful of samples that yielded fewer than 5000 total TRB sequences were excluded, so that fewer than 250 HIV repertoires were analyzed. Among the approximately 180 retained HIV repertoires, 59 were collected before ART initiation and approximately 130 after ART initiation. Repertoires were downsampled to 5000 TRB nucleotide sequences, and summary statistics were averaged over 100 downsampling iterations. The analysis kept only TRB sequences whose CDR3 regions were at least seven amino acids long. Diversity was assessed using a clonality score derived from Shannon entropy and using the Gini coefficient. In the repertoire networks, any two of the top 5000 CDR3 amino acid sequences were connected whenever the two sequences differed by an edit distance of one. For TRB CDR3 amino acid sequences, antigen specificity groups and MHC restriction were predicted with GLIPH2. To flag known CMV, EBV, HIV or tissue antigen associations, CDR3 amino acid sequences were matched against VDJdb and McPAS-TCR. Pre-ART, post-ART and control groups were compared with Wilcoxon signed-rank tests and Holm-Bonferroni correction. Here the immuneACCESS table is served through TCRdb, limited to in-frame sequences with V and J called. Missing clones are a known gap in these copies; in checked studies unresolved V genes cover under half, and the rest lacks a known reason. V and J calls and clone size are as listed in that table; D and trimming were resolved from the DNA. The sample table records tens of thousands of clones; more than 85% of these occur just once. The top ten constitute around 5% of the sample.

The V gene is TRBV7-8 and the J gene is TRBJ2-1, with TRBD1 as a weak D call on 6 bases. This sequence originates from a man aged 35 to 55 with HIV. The input for sequencing was unsorted PBMCs, taken just over 2.6 years after starting antiretroviral therapy. The nucleotide sequence reads TGTGCCAGCAGCAGAACAGGGCACGAGCCTTACAATGAGCAGTTCTTC. Its amino acids are CASSRTGHEPYNEQFF.